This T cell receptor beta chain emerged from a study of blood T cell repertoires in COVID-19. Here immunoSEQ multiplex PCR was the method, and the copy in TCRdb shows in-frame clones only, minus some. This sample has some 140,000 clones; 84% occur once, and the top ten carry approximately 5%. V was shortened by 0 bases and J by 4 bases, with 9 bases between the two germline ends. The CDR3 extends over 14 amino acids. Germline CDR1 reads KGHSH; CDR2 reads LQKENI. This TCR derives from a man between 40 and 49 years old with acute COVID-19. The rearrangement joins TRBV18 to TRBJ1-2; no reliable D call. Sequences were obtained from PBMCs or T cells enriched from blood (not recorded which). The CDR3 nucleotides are TGTGCCAGCTCACCACCCGCGCCCTCCTATGGCTACACCTTC. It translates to CASSPPAPSYGYTF.